The 30 T cell receptor beta chains presented below share a single source sample, sequenced in a study of T-cell reconstitution after alpha-beta-depleted transplantation in children (dated by TCRdb to 2015 to 2016). The treatment or condition label, read with the paper, signifies: allogeneic hematopoietic cell transplantation with graft depleted of TCRalphabeta T cells and CD19 B cells. Library method: PCR. Sequencing relied on an Illumina HiSeq 2500. TCR library preparation used molecular barcoding, with unique molecular identifiers applied to normalize quantification of the TCRbeta repertoire. The raw public reads went through TCRdb reprocessing: fastp at Q25, MiXCR clone calling, in-frame beta chains kept. Rows with one shared CDR3 protein collapse into an entry with the most common genes and DNA. Counted in this sample were some 830,000 distinct CDR3 sequences; roughly 15% of them appeared once. The ten top clones hold around 4.5% of the sample.

Sequenced here: PBMCs, mostly from graft donor cells, sampled 360 days after TCRalphabeta/CD19-depleted stem cell transplant. Receptor source: a male patient younger than 18 who had a stem cell transplant for acute lymphoblastic leukemia, so the T cells may come from the graft donor.

This clonotype was seen a handful of times. This chain uses TRBV1 with TRBJ2-7; the table gives TRBD1 as D, unverified against the DNA. TRBV1 is deemed a pseudogene. The CDR3 is made up of 19 amino acids. The CDR3 here is CTSSQDLGEGDRAWGEQYF. The CDR3 DNA sequence: TGCACCAGCAGCCAAGATTTAGGGGAGGGGGACAGGGCCTGGGGCGAGCAGTACTTC.

The genes are TRBV5-1 and TRBJ2-3; D gene ambiguous. The V end lost 2 bases, the J end lost 4 bases, and 17 bases lay between the germline ends. The CDR3 runs 16 residues. Per germline, CDR1 SGHRS and CDR2 YFSETQ. CDR3: CASSFEAARAPDTQYF. The CDR3 DNA reads as TGCGCCAGCAGCTTCGAGGCAGCCCGAGCCCCAGATACGCAGTATTTT.

As DNA, the CDR3 is TGCAGTGCTAGTTTACAGCAAGAGCAGTTCTTC. It specifies CSASLQQEQFF. J is TRBJ2-1 and V is TRBV20-1; unclear D gene. With 3 bases removed from V and 10 bases from J, the gap between germline ends came to 10 bases. The CDR3 has 11 amino acids. Germline CDR1 DFQATT, CDR2 SNEGSKA (reference sequence).

J is TRBJ1-1 and V is TRBV7-8; possible D gene TRBD1, 5 bases. Trimming pared 6 bases from V and 6 bases from J, leaving 11 bases between. The germline V gene encodes CDR1 SGHVS and CDR2 FQNEAQ. This CDR3 comprises 12 residues. The CDR3 sequence: CASRAIGAEAFF. The CDR3 bases are TGTGCCAGCAGAGCCATAGGGGCTGAAGCTTTCTTT.

The chain employs TRBV7-8 and TRBJ2-5; 7 bases agree with TRBD2. The CDR3 totals 14 residues. Germline V gene sequence: CDR1 SGHVS, CDR2 FQNEAQ. Trimming at V came to 1 base and at J to 7 bases, leaving 6 bases not matched to a gene. CDR3: CASSLGGSGVTQYF. As DNA, the CDR3 is TGTGCCAGCAGCTTAGGGGGGAGCGGGGTGACCCAGTACTTC.

This chain uses TRBV5-1 with TRBJ2-6; weak D call: TRBD2 (6 bases). CDR1 SGHRS and CDR2 YFSETQ come from the germline V gene. Trimming took 5 bases from V and 0 from J, leaving 12 bases between them. The CDR3 has 16 residues. CDR3 residues: CASREGVSSGANVLTF. For the CDR3, the DNA is TGCGCCAGCAGGGAGGGCGTTAGCTCTGGGGCCAACGTCCTGACTTTC. Looking up the rest from reference TRBV5-1 and TRBJ2-6 gives the full variable domain: KAGVTQTPRYLIKTRGQQVTLSCSPISGHRSVSWYQQTPGQGLQFLFEYFSETQRNKGNFPGRFSGRQFSNSRSEMNVSTLELGDSALYLCASREGVSSGANVLTFGAGSRLTVL.

In this sample, this clonotype turned up many times. This rearrangement joins TRBV4-2 to TRBJ1-1; 7 bases fit TRBD1. CDR3 length: 15 amino acids. The V gene end was trimmed by 3 bases and the J gene end by 11 bases; junction bases not matched to a gene: 15. Germline V lookup: CDR1 LGHNA, CDR2 YNFKEQ. CDR3 sequence: CASSHPPQGSVWAFF. Written as DNA, the CDR3 is TGTGCCAGCAGCCACCCACCACAGGGGTCGGTGTGGGCTTTCTTT.

This chain connects TRBV21-1 to TRBJ2-3; the table's D call of TRBD1 was not tested on the DNA. TRBV21-1 is recorded as a pseudogene. This CDR3 comprises 16 residues. The CDR3, as DNA: TGTGCCAGCAGCGTACCCGGCAGGGACGGCACAGATACGCAGTATTTT. Protein product: CASSVPGRDGTDTQYF.

This rearrangement joins TRBV5-1 to TRBJ2-7; 9 bases map to TRBD2. CDR3 size: 17 residues. Losses at the gene ends were 1 base for V and 3 bases for J; bases not matched to a gene: 11. Germline CDR1 and CDR2: SGHRS and YFSETQ. The CDR3 nucleotides read TGCGCCAGCAGCTTGCCTTACGAGGGCGGGAGGGACTACGAGCAGTACTTC. This encodes CASSLPYEGGRDYEQYF.

This clonotype has ten or more counts. This chain links TRBV12-3 or TRBV12-4 with TRBJ2-1; no reliable D call. Trimming stripped 3 bases from V and 9 bases from J, with 9 bases between. CDR3 length: 12 residues. CDR3 sequence (DNA): TGTGCCAGCAGTTTTCTGGACGCTGAGCAGTTCTTC. Translation: CASSFLDAEQFF.

Only a few counts were recorded for this clonotype. V gene TRBV14 combines with J gene TRBJ1-1, with D possibly TRBD1 on 5 matching bases. The V end was cut by 6 bases, the J end by 1 base, with 9 bases between. Germline V lookup: CDR1 SGHDN, CDR2 FVKESK. The CDR3 is 13 residues long. The CDR3: CASRKQENTEAFF. The CDR3 bases are TGTGCCAGCAGGAAACAGGAGAACACTGAAGCTTTCTTT.

The J gene is TRBJ2-1, the V gene TRBV18; 7 positions match TRBD2. After removal of 7 bases from V and 4 bases from J, the junction contained 7 bases not matched to a gene. The CDR3 covers 14 residues. Germline V gene lookup returns CDR1 KGHSH and CDR2 LQKENI. This CDR3 is CASCGGEGYNEQFF. CDR3 in DNA: TGTGCCAGCTGCGGGGGAGAGGGTTACAATGAGCAGTTCTTC.

This chain connects TRBV11-2 to TRBJ2-1; 11 bases line up with TRBD2. The CDR3 runs 18 residues. The J segment lost 6 bases and the V segment lost 5 bases, leaving 15 bases of the junction unmatched. Germline V gene sequence: CDR1 SGHAT, CDR2 FQNNGV. CDR3 loop: CASSRDGYEGLAVNEQFF. The CDR3 nucleotides are TGTGCCAGCAGCCGAGACGGTTATGAGGGACTAGCGGTCAATGAGCAGTTCTTC.

The chain couples TRBV5-1 to TRBJ1-4; D not certain. CDR1 is SGHRS and CDR2 is YFSETQ in the germline V gene. Trimming left V 0 bases short and J 3 bases short, with 9 bases between. There are 15 residues in the CDR3. The chain's CDR3 is CASSLARVANEKLFF. Here the CDR3 DNA reads TGCGCCAGCAGCTTGGCAAGGGTAGCTAATGAAAAACTGTTTTTT.

The gene calls are TRBV7-8 and TRBJ2-7, with 11 bases fitting TRBD1. Trimming cost V 3 bases and J 2 bases; bases outside gene matches: 9. The CDR3 runs to 17 residues. Germline CDR1 reads SGHVS; CDR2 reads FQNEAQ. This chain's CDR3 is CASSFVPGQGVTYEQYF. The DNA for the CDR3 is TGTGCCAGCAGCTTCGTCCCGGGACAGGGGGTTACCTACGAGCAGTACTTC.

The chain employs TRBV7-9 and TRBJ2-7; D remains ambiguous. Per germline, CDR1 SEHNR and CDR2 FQNEAQ (reference sequence). The CDR3 loop spans 16 amino acids. V lost 5 bases and J 3 bases, leaving 20 bases between the germline ends. CDR3 sequence: CASSATHWVSYYEQYF. The CDR3 nucleotides read TGTGCCAGCAGCGCAACACATTGGGTCAGCTACTACGAGCAGTACTTC.

The chain links TRBV12-3 or TRBV12-4 to TRBJ2-7; 15 nucleotides agree with TRBD2. CDR3 size: 15 residues. Trimming removed 6 bases from V and 5 bases from J; junction bases left unmatched: 5. The CDR3 spells CASRPGLAGGHEQYF. CDR3 DNA sequence: TGTGCCAGCAGGCCCGGACTAGCGGGAGGGCACGAGCAGTACTTC.

This chain connects TRBV12-3 or TRBV12-4 to TRBJ1-1; the match to TRBD1 covers 8 bases. The junction had 3 bases not matched to a gene; V was cut back by 0 bases and J by 0 bases. This CDR3 contains 16 residues. The CDR3 DNA is TGTGCCAGCAGTTTAGCCCGGACAGGGTTGAACACTGAAGCTTTCTTT. Its translation is CASSLARTGLNTEAFF.

This clonotype was seen only a few times. The genes are TRBV18 and TRBJ2-1; D may be TRBD1 (5 bases). The V end was cut by 6 bases, the J end by 2 bases, with 17 bases between. The germline gives CDR1 KGHSH, CDR2 LQKENI. The CDR3 covers 16 residues. Here the CDR3 DNA reads TGTGCCAGCTCTCCAAGCGCGGACATCACCTACAATGAGCAGTTCTTC. Translation: CASSPSADITYNEQFF. The variable domain in full, with the rest retrieved from reference TRBV18 and TRBJ2-1, is NAGVMQNPRHLVRRRGQEARLRCSPMKGHSHVYWYRQLPEEGLKFMVYLQKENIIDESGMPKERFSAEFPKEGPSILRIQQVVRGDSAAYFCASSPSADITYNEQFFGPGTRLTVL.

The chain recombines TRBV5-1 with TRBJ1-1, with D possibly TRBD1 on 5 matching bases. Trimming took 1 base from V and 0 from J, leaving 10 bases between them. The CDR3 contains 15 residues. The germline CDR1 and CDR2 sequences are SGHRS and YFSETQ. The CDR3 DNA follows: TGCGCCAGCAGCTTGATTCGGGGGGTGAACACTGAAGCTTTCTTT. Translation: CASSLIRGVNTEAFF.

This clonotype was counted at least ten times. This sequence joins TRBV12-3 or TRBV12-4 and TRBJ2-5; maybe TRBD1 (5 bases). The V and J ends lost 6 bases and 6 bases respectively, with 17 bases between them. CDR3 length: 14 amino acids. CDR3 amino acids: CASSPAAGWKTQYF. CDR3 DNA: TGTGCCAGCAGCCCGGCTGCAGGGTGGAAGACCCAGTACTTC.

This clonotype has just a few counts. The chain recombines TRBV4-2 with TRBJ2-5, with 7 positions matching TRBD1. J lost 1 base, V lost 3 bases, and 11 bases had no gene match. The germline V gene encodes CDR1 LGHNA and CDR2 YNFKEQ. The CDR3 contains 17 residues. CDR3 sequence reads: CASSQPNRGRVQETQYF. The CDR3 DNA follows: TGTGCCAGCAGCCAGCCCAACAGGGGCCGCGTCCAAGAGACCCAGTACTTC.

The rearrangement links TRBV11-2 to TRBJ2-7; D perhaps matches TRBD2 (5 bases). The germline CDR1 and CDR2 sequences are SGHAT and FQNNGV. The CDR3 runs to 16 residues. The V end was cut by 1 base, the J end by 1 base, with 14 bases between. CDR3 protein: CASSLGGWASSYEQYF. In DNA form, the CDR3 reads TGTGCCAGCAGCTTAGGAGGGTGGGCGAGTTCCTACGAGCAGTACTTC.

The rearrangement links TRBV9 to TRBJ2-1, with 7 bases that match TRBD2. V was clipped by 1 base and J by 6 bases; unmatched bases: 16. The CDR3 runs 18 residues. Germline CDR1 is SGDLS and CDR2 is YYNGEE. DNA of the CDR3: TGTGCCAGCAGCGTATCACTAGCGCAGACCAATCGACGCAATGAGCAGTTCTTC. This encodes CASSVSLAQTNRRNEQFF. Looking up the rest from reference TRBV9 and TRBJ2-1 gives the full variable domain: DSGVTQTPKHLITATGQRVTLRCSPRSGDLSVYWYQQSLDQGLQFLIQYYNGEERAKGNILERFSAQQFPDLHSELNLSSLELGDSALYFCASSVSLAQTNRRNEQFFGPGTRLTVL.

This clonotype was seen a handful of times. CDR3 DNA: TGCGCCAGCAGCTTGGGTGGACTAGCGCCTAGCACAGATACGCAGTATTTT. Its translation is CASSLGGLAPSTDTQYF. The rearrangement links TRBV5-1 to TRBJ2-3, with 9 bases aligning to TRBD2. After removal of 0 bases from V and 0 bases from J, the junction contained 5 bases not matched to a gene. Germline V gene lookup returns CDR1 SGHRS and CDR2 YFSETQ. The CDR3 sequence is 17 residues long. The full variable domain, in which reference TRBV5-1 and TRBJ2-3 provide the parts outside the CDR3, is KAGVTQTPRYLIKTRGQQVTLSCSPISGHRSVSWYQQTPGQGLQFLFEYFSETQRNKGNFPGRFSGRQFSNSRSEMNVSTLELGDSALYLCASSLGGLAPSTDTQYFGPGTRLTVL.

This clonotype has a count of ten or more. The V call is TRBV4-2, the J call TRBJ2-7; 7 bases agree with TRBD1. CDR3 size: 14 residues. The germline CDR1 and CDR2 sequences are LGHNA and YNFKEQ. V dropped 4 bases and J dropped 4; count of bases not matched to a gene: 7. The DNA of the CDR3 is TGTGCCAGCAGCCTTGGACAGGCGAAATACGAGCAGTACTTC. Its protein is CASSLGQAKYEQYF.

This clonotype showed up many times. The V call is TRBV6-1, the J call TRBJ1-3, with D perhaps matching TRBD1 (6 bases). The ends were cut back, 8 bases at V and 4 bases at J, with 15 bases in the middle. The CDR3 contains 14 residues. Germline V gene lookup returns CDR1 MNHNS and CDR2 SASEGT. CDR3 sequence: CASLGGGRGNTIYF. The CDR3 DNA reads as TGTGCCAGCCTAGGGGGGGGAAGAGGAAACACCATATATTTT.

V usage is TRBV28 and J usage is TRBJ1-2, with D possibly matching TRBD1 (5 bases). The CDR3 runs 13 residues. Trimming left V 0 bases short and J 7 bases short, with 9 bases between. CDR1 and CDR2 (germline): MDHEN, SYDVKM. This CDR3 is CASSLWGVSGYTF. The CDR3 DNA reads as TGTGCCAGCAGTTTATGGGGGGTCAGTGGCTACACCTTC.

CDR3: CASSFLKSHFKSVLNTGELFF. The CDR3 bases are TGTGCCAGCAGTTTCCTAAAGAGTCATTTTAAATCCGTGCTGAACACCGGGGAGCTGTTTTTT. V is TRBV12-3 or TRBV12-4 and J is TRBJ2-2, with D hard to call. The length of the CDR3 is 21 residues. V was clipped by 3 bases and J by 1 base, with 27 bases between them.

This clonotype was counted between two and nine times. J is TRBJ2-7 and V is TRBV11-2, with TRBD1 matching over 8 bases. The CDR3 is made up of 17 amino acids. Per the germline V gene, CDR1 is SGHAT and CDR2 is FQNNGV. V lost 1 base, J lost 0 bases, and 8 bases stayed unmatched. In nucleotides, the CDR3 is TGTGCCAGCAGCTTAGTAGCCGGACAGGGTGGCTCCTACGAGCAGTACTTC. Its protein is CASSLVAGQGGSYEQYF.